The source of this T cell receptor beta chain is a study of cytotoxic CD8 clonotypes in ibrutinib-treated CLL. Profiling relied on immunoSEQ multiplex PCR, and the TCRdb table lists in-frame clones only, not all of them. The data contain 53,000 or so clones, 54% of them singletons. The germline gives CDR1 SGHTA, CDR2 FQGNSA. With 1 base removed from V and 5 bases from J, the gap between germline ends came to 11 bases. CDR3 length equals 14 residues. This clone was seen a few times. This chain uses TRBV7-2 with TRBJ1-2, with a weak D call TRBD1 (6 bases). The clonotype was recovered from a human donor with chronic lymphocytic leukemia. Sequencing used PBMCs, obtained at disease progression, from a patient treated with ibrutinib. CDR3 DNA sequence: TGTGCCAGCAGCTTAGTAGGACAGCTTTATGGCTACACCTTC. This sequence encodes CASSLVGQLYGYTF.